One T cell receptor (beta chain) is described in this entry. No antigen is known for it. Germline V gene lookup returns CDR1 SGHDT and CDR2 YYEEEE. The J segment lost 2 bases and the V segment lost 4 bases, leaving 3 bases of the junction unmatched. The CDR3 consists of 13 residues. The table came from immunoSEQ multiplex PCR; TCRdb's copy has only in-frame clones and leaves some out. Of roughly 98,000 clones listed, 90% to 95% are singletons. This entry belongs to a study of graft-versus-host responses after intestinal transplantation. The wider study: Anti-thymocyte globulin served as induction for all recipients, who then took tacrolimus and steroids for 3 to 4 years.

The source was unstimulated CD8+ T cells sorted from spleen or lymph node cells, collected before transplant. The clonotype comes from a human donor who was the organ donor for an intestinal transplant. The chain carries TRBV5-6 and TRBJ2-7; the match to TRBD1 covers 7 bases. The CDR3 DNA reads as TGTGCCAGCAGCCAGGGACAGCCCTACGAGCAGTACTTC. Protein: CASSQGQPYEQYF.